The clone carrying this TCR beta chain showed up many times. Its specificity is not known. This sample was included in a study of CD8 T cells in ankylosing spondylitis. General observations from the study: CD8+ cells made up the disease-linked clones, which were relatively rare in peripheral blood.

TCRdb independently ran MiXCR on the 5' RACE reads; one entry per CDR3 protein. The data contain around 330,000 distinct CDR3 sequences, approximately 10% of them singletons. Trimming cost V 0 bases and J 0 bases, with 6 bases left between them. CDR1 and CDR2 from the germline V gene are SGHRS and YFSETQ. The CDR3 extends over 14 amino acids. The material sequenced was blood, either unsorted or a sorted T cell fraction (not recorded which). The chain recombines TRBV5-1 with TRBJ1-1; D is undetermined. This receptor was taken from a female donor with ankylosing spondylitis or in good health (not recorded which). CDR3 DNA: TGCGCCAGCAGCTTGGGAGGGATGAACACTGAAGCTTTCTTT. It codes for CASSLGGMNTEAFF.